A selection of T cell receptor beta chains follows, all from one sample in a study of blood T cell repertoires in COVID-19. The table came from immunoSEQ multiplex PCR; TCRdb's copy has only in-frame clones and leaves some out. Of tens of thousands of clones listed, just over 85% are singletons. The sample taken for sequencing was peripheral blood. The receptors originated from a woman at least 80 years old with active or convalescent COVID-19. CDR3s include the opening cysteine and the closing phenylalanine or tryptophan. Fields, in order: clone size, V gene, D gene, J gene, CDR3 DNA, CDR3 protein. D genes are given only for firm matches. Clone size is not always given. Where it is, it says once, few, many or a class for expanded clones.

NA,TRBV27,TRBD1,TRBJ2-5,TGTGCCAGCAGTGGAGATAGGACAGGGGCCCAAGAGACCCAGTACTTC,CASSGDRTGAQETQYF
few,TRBV11-2,TRBD2,TRBJ2-1,TGTGCCAGCAGCACTCCCGGCGGGGGGCCTGAGCAGTTCTTC,CASSTPGGGPEQFF
NA,TRBV21-1,NA,TRBJ1-1,TGTGCCAGCAGCACAGACAGGGGTTTTATTTTGAACACTGAAGCTTTCTTT,CASSTDRGFILNTEAFF
NA,TRBV7-9,NA,TRBJ1-1,TGTGCCAGCAGCTTGGGCACACTCGTGGGCACTGAAGCTTTCTTT,CASSLGTLVGTEAFF
NA,TRBV5-1,NA,TRBJ2-7,TGCGCCAGCAGCTTAATATCAGGGGCAGGCGAGCAGTACTTC,CASSLISGAGEQYF
NA,TRBV19,NA,TRBJ1-5,TGTGCCAGTAGTATAGGGCAGGGATGGAATCAGCCCCAGCATTTT,CASSIGQGWNQPQHF
NA,TRBV4-3,TRBD1,TRBJ2-1,TGCGCCAGCTCCCTCCGGACAGGGGGGGGCAATGAGCAGTTCTTC,CASSLRTGGGNEQFF
few,TRBV18,NA,TRBJ1-6,TGTGCCAGCTCACCACCAACCGGGGGGAATTCACCCCTCCACTTT,CASSPPTGGNSPLHF
once,TRBV27,TRBD1,TRBJ2-5,TGTGCCAGCAGCTCCGGGACAGTACCCCAAGAGACCCAGTACTTC,CASSSGTVPQETQYF
NA,TRBV3-1/TRBV3-2,NA,TRBJ1-3,TGTGCCAGCAGCCAAGTGGGGGCAGCTGGAAACACCATATATTTT,CASSQVGAAGNTIYF
NA,TRBV21-1,NA,TRBJ2-7,TGTGCCAGCAGCAAAAAATTTACTAGCTACGAGCAGTACTTC,CASSKKFTSYEQYF
NA,TRBV16,TRBD2,TRBJ2-2,TGTGCCAGCAGCCGGGACGGGAGGCGGGAGCTGTTTTTT,CASSRDGRRELFF
NA,TRBV4-3,TRBD2,TRBJ2-6,TGCGCCAGCAGCCACGGACTAGCGGGAGTGGGGGGGGCCAACGTCCTGACTTTC,CASSHGLAGVGGANVLTF
NA,TRBV21-1,NA,TRBJ2-2,TGTGCCAGCAGGCTTCAGGGCACCACCGGGGAGCTGTTTTTT,CASRLQGTTGELFF
once,TRBV12-3/TRBV12-4,TRBD2,TRBJ2-5,TGTGCCAGCAGTTTCACTAGCGGAGAGACCCAGTACTTC,CASSFTSGETQYF
NA,TRBV9,TRBD2,TRBJ2-4,TGTGCCAGCAGCGTACACCCTGAGACTAGCGGGAGGGGGACGGACATTCAGTACTTC,CASSVHPETSGRGTDIQYF
once,TRBV11-3,NA,TRBJ2-4,TGTGCCAGCAGCTCGGACACCAGGGACATTCAGTACTTC,CASSSDTRDIQYF
NA,TRBV2,TRBD1,TRBJ1-6,TGTGCCAGCAGCCGGGACAGGGACAATTCACCCCTCCACTTT,CASSRDRDNSPLHF
NA,TRBV7-8,TRBD2,TRBJ2-3,TGTGCCAGCAAGGGTTTAGCGGGGGGGCCGAGGGATACGCAGTATTTT,CASKGLAGGPRDTQYF
NA,TRBV7-9,TRBD2,TRBJ2-7,TGTGCCAGCAGAGGGGGGACTAGCGGGACGCCTAGCTCCTACGAGCAGTACTTC,CASRGGTSGTPSSYEQYF
NA,TRBV7-8,NA,TRBJ1-1,TGTGCCAGCAGCTTAGAGAAAGAGGGACTGGCTTTCTTT,CASSLEKEGLAFF
NA,TRBV11-3,NA,TRBJ2-2,TGTGCCAGCAGCTTATCCCTTACAGCCGTTACCGGGGAGCTGTTTTTT,CASSLSLTAVTGELFF
NA,TRBV7-8,NA,TRBJ2-1,TGTGCCAGCAGCGAACGGACTGCAAACAATGAGCAGTTCTTC,CASSERTANNEQFF
NA,TRBV18,NA,TRBJ1-5,TGTGCCAGCTCCGAGGCCTATAGCAATCAGCCCCAGCATTTT,CASSEAYSNQPQHF
NA,TRBV10-1,NA,TRBJ2-2,TGCGCCAGCAGTGCGGTGTGGACCGGGGAGCTGTTTTTT,CASSAVWTGELFF
NA,TRBV5-1,TRBD1,TRBJ2-7,TGCGCCAGCAGTCCGGGACAGGTCTCCTACGAGCAGTACTTC,CASSPGQVSYEQYF
NA,TRBV3-1/TRBV3-2,NA,TRBJ2-3,TGTGCCAGCAGCCAAGAGATGAGAAGTACGCAGTATTTT,CASSQEMRSTQYF
NA,TRBV2,NA,TRBJ1-1,TGTGCCAGCAGCCCTCAGTGGCAGAACACTGAAGCTTTCTTT,CASSPQWQNTEAFF
NA,TRBV28,TRBD2,TRBJ2-3,TGTGCCAGCAGCCCCCTGGGACTAGCGCTTAGCACAGATACGCAGTATTTT,CASSPLGLALSTDTQYF
few,TRBV29-1,NA,TRBJ2-3,TGCAGCGTCGATGATCGAGGCACAGATACGCAGTATTTT,CSVDDRGTDTQYF
NA,TRBV14,NA,TRBJ1-1,TGTGCCAGCAGCCGAGACCCTTTCAGGACTGAAGCTTTCTTT,CASSRDPFRTEAFF
NA,TRBV23-1,NA,TRBJ2-5,TGCGCCAGCAGTCATCCACCGACAGAGGAAGAGACCCAGTACTTC,CASSHPPTEEETQYF